This T cell receptor (beta chain) comes out of a study of T cells in Graves' hyperthyroidism and ophthalmopathy. The TCR beta CDR3 regions underwent amplification using RNA transcripts as the source. In the first-round RT-PCR of the TCR CDR3, the HTBI primer set was used. One entry per CDR3 protein, called by TCRdb with MiXCR from the multiplex PCR reads. The repertoire consists of 250,000 or so distinct CDR3 sequences, with roughly 15% occurring once and the leading ten covering 30%. Concerning this clonotype itself: Its antigen is still unknown.

Overall study findings and caveats: Median prediction lead before ophthalmopathy onset was 6.5 months with the model. Among clonotypes expanded in thyroid above 0.001, most were also found in blood. Stable hyperthyroidism was told apart from ophthalmopathy by a model built on 13 V-J features.

The blood sample was taken at first hyperthyroidism diagnosis, before any ophthalmopathy symptoms. CDR3 size: 15 residues. Per germline, CDR1 MGHRA and CDR2 YSYEKL. Trimming took off 4 bases at V and 0 bases at J, with 12 bases between the two ends. This clonotype originated in a woman aged 45 to 65 with Graves' hyperthyroidism that later progressed to Graves' ophthalmopathy. Input material: blood. The gene calls are TRBV4-1 and TRBJ1-2; a possible D gene is TRBD1 (5 bases). The CDR3 region has the DNA TGCGCCAGCAGCCCGGAGACAGCAGCTAACTATGGCTACACCTTC. Residues: CASSPETAANYGYTF.